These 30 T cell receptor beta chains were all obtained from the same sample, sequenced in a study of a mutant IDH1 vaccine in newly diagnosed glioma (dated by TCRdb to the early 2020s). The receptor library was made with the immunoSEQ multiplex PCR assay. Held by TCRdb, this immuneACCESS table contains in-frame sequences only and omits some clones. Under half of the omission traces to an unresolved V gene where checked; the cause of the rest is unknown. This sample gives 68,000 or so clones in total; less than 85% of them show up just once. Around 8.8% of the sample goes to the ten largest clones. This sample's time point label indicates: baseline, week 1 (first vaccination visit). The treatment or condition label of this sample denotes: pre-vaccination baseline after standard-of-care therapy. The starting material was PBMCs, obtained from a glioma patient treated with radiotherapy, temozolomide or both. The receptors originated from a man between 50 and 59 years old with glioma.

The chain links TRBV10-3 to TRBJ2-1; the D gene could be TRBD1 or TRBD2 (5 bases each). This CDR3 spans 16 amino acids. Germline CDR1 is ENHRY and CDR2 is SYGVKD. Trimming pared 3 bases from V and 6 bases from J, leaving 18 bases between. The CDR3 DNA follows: TGTGCCATCAGTGACCCCGGGACGAAGGGAGTCAATGAGCAGTTCTTC. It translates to CAISDPGTKGVNEQFF.

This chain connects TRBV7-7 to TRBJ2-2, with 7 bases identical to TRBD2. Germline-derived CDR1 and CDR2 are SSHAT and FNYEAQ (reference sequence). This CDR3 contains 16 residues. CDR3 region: CASYDGGFANTGELFF. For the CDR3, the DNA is TGTGCTAGTTACGACGGGGGGTTCGCGAACACCGGGGAGCTGTTTTTT.

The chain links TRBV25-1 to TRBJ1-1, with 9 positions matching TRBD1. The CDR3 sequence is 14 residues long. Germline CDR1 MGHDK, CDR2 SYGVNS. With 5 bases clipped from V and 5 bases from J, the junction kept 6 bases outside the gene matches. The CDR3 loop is CASSSGTGRTEAFF. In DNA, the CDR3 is TGTGCCAGCAGTAGCGGGACAGGGCGAACTGAAGCTTTCTTT.

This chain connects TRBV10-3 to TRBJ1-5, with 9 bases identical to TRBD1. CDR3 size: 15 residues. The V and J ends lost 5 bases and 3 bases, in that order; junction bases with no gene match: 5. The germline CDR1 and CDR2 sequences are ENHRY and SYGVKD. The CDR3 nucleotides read TGTGCCATCAGTACCGGGACAGGGACCAATCAGCCCCAGCATTTT. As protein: CAISTGTGTNQPQHF.

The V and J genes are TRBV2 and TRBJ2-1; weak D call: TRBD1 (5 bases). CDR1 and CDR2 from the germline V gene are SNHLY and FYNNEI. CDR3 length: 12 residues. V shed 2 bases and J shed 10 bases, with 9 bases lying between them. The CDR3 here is CASSERTPEQFF. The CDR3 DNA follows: TGTGCCAGCAGTGAAAGGACACCCGAGCAGTTCTTC.

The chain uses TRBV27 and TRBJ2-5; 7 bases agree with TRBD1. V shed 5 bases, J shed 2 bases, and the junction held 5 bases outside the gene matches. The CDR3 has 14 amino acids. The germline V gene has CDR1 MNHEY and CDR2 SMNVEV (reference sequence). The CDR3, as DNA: TGTGCCAGCAGTCCATGGACAGGACAAGAGACCCAGTACTTC. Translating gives CASSPWTGQETQYF.

The CDR3 DNA follows: TGTGCCAGCAGCGCAGCGGGACAGGGGGCGGGGGTGAACACTGAAGCTTTCTTT. This translates into CASSAAGQGAGVNTEAFF. The chain links TRBV7-8 to TRBJ1-1; 12 bases match TRBD1. Trimming took 5 bases from V and 0 from J; bases not matched to a gene: 10. Per the germline V gene, CDR1 is SGHVS and CDR2 is FQNEAQ. CDR3 length: 18 residues.

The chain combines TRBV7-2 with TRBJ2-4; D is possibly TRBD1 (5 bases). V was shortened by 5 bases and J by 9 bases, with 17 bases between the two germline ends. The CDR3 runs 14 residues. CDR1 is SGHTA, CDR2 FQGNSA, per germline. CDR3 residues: CASSIQGSLGIQYF. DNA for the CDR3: TGTGCCAGCAGCATCCAGGGTAGCCTTGGCATTCAGTACTTC. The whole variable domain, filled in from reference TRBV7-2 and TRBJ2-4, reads GAGVSQSPSNKVTEKGKDVELRCDPISGHTALYWYRQSLGQGLEFLIYFQGNSAPDKSGLPSDRFSAERTGGSVSTLTIQRTQQEDSAVYLCASSIQGSLGIQYFGAGTRLSVL.

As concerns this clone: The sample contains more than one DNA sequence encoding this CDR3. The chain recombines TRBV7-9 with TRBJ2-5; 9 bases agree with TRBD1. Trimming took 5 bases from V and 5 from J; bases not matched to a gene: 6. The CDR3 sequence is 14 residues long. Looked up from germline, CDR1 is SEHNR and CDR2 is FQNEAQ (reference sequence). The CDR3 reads CASSKGQGGETQYF. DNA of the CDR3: TGTGCCAGCAGCAAGGGACAGGGAGGCGAGACCCAGTACTTC.

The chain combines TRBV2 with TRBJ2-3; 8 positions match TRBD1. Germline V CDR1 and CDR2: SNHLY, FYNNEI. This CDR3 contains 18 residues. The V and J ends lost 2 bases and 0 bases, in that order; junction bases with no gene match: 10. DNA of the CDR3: TGTGCCAGCAGTGAACAGGGGGCCCTTCTTGATAGCACAGATACGCAGTATTTT. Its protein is CASSEQGALLDSTDTQYF.

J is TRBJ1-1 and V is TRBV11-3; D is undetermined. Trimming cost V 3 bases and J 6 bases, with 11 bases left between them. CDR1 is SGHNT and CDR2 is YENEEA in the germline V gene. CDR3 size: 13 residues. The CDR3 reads CASSLGLSAEAFF. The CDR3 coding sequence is TGTGCCAGCAGCTTGGGCCTGAGCGCTGAAGCTTTCTTT.

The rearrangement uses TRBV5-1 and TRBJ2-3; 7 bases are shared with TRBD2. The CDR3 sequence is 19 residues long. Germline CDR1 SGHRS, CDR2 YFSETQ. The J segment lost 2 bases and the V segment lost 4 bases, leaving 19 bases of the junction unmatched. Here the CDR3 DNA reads TGCGCCAGCAGCAGAGGTTTTCGGTCCGGCGGGGGAGTCACAGATACGCAGTATTTT. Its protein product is CASSRGFRSGGGVTDTQYF. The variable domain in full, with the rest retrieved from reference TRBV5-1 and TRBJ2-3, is KAGVTQTPRYLIKTRGQQVTLSCSPISGHRSVSWYQQTPGQGLQFLFEYFSETQRNKGNFPGRFSGRQFSNSRSEMNVSTLELGDSALYLCASSRGFRSGGGVTDTQYFGPGTRLTVL.

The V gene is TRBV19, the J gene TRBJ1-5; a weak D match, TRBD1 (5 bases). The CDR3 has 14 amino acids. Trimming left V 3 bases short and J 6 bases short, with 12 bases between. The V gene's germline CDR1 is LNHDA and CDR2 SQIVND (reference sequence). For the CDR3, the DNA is TGTGCCAGTAGTATGCAGGGAATCGGTCAGCCCCAGCATTTT. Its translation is CASSMQGIGQPQHF.

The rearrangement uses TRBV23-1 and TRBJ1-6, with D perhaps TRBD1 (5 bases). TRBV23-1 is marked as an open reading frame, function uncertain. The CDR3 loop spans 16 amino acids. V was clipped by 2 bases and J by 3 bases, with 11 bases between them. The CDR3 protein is CASSQVRAFYNSPLHF. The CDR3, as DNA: TGCGCCAGCAGTCAAGTCAGGGCGTTCTATAATTCACCCCTCCACTTT.

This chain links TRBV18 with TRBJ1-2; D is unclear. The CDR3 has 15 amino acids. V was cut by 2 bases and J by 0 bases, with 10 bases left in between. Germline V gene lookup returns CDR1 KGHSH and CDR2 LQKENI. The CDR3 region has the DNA TGTGCCAGCTCACCATGGACGGAGACTAACTATGGCTACACCTTC. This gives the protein CASSPWTETNYGYTF.

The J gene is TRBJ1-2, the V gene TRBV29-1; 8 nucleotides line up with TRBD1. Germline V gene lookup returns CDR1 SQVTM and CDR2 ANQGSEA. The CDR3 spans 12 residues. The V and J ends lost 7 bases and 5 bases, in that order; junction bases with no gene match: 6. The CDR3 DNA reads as TGCAGCGGCGGGGACAGGAGATATGGCTACACCTTC. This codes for CSGGDRRYGYTF.

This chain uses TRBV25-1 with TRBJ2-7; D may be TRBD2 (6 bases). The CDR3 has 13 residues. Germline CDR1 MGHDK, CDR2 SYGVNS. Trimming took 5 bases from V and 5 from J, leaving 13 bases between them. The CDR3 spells CASSRESGDEQYF. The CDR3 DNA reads TGTGCCAGCAGTCGGGAGTCGGGGGACGAGCAGTACTTC.

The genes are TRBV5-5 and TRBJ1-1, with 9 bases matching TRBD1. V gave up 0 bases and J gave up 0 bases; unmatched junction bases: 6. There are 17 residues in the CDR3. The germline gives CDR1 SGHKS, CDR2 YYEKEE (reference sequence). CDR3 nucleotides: TGTGCCAGCAGCTTGGGGACAGGGGTCGGGATGAACACTGAAGCTTTCTTT. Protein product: CASSLGTGVGMNTEAFF.

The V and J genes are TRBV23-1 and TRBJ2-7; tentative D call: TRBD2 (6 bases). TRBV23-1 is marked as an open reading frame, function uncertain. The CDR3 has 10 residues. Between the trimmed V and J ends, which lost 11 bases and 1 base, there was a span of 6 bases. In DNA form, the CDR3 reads TGCGCCGGGGGGTCCTACGAGCAGTACTTC. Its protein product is CAGGSYEQYF.

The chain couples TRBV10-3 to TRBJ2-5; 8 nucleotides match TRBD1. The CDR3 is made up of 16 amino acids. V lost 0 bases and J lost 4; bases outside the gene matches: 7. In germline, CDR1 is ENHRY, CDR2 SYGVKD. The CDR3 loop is CAISESGQGAGETQYF. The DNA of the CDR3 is TGTGCCATCAGTGAGTCGGGGCAGGGGGCCGGAGAGACCCAGTACTTC.

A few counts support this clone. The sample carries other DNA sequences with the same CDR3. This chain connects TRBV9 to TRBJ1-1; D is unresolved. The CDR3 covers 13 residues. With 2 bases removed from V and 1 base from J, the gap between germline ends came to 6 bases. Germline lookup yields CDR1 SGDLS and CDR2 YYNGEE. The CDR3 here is CASSVQGNTEAFF. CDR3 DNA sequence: TGTGCCAGCAGCGTGCAAGGGAACACTGAAGCTTTCTTT.

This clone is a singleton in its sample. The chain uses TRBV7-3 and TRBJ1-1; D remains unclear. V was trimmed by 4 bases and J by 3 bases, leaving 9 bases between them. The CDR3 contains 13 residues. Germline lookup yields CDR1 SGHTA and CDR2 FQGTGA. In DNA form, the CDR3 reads TGTGCCAGCAGCTCCCCCGGACACACTGAAGCTTTCTTT. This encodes CASSSPGHTEAFF.

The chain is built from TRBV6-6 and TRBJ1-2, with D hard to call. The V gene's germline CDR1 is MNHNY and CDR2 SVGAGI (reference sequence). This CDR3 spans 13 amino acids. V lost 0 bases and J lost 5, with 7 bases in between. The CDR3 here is CASSYSPGYGYTF. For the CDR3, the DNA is TGTGCCAGCAGTTACTCGCCGGGATATGGCTACACCTTC.

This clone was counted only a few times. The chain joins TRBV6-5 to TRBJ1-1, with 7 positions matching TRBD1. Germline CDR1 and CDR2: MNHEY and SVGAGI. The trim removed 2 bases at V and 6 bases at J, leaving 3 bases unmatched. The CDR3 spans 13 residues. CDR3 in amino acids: CASSYLRGAEAFF. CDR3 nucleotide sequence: TGTGCCAGCAGTTACCTCAGGGGGGCTGAAGCTTTCTTT.

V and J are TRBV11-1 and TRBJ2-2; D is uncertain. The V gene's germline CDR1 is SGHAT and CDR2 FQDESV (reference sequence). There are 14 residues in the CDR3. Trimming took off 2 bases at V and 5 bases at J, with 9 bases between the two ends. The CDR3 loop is CASSLSVATGELFF. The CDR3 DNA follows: TGTGCCAGCAGCTTATCGGTCGCAACCGGGGAGCTGTTTTTT.

In DNA form, the CDR3 reads TGTGCCAGCAGTGAGAGGGATGAGCAGTTCTTC. Translating gives CASSERDEQFF. The V gene is TRBV2, the J gene TRBJ2-1; a possible D gene is TRBD2 (5 bases). Germline lookup yields CDR1 SNHLY and CDR2 FYNNEI. Trimming took off 3 bases at V and 8 bases at J, with 5 bases between the two ends. The CDR3 contains 11 residues.

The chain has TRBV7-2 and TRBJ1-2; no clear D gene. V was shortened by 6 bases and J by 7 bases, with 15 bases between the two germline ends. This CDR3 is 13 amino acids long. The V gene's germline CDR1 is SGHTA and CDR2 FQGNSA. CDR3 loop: CASSPSGEGGYTF. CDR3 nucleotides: TGTGCCAGCAGTCCAAGCGGGGAGGGTGGCTACACCTTC.

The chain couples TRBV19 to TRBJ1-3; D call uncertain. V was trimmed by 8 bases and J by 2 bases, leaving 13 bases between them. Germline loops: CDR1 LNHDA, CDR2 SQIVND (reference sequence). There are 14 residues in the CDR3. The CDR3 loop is CASATFGAGNTIYF. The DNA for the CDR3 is TGTGCCAGTGCGACATTCGGCGCTGGAAACACCATATATTTT.

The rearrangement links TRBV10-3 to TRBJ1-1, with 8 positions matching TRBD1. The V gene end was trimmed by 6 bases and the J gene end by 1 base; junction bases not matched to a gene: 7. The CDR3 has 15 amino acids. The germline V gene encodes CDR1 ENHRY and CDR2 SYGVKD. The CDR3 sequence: CAIRAGTGENTEAFF. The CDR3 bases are TGTGCCATCAGGGCCGGGACAGGAGAGAACACTGAAGCTTTCTTT.

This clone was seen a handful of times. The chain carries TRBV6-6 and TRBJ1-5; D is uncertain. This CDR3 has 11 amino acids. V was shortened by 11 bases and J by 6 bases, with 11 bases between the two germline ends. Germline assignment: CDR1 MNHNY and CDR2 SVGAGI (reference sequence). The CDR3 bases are TGTGCCGCGGGAGCGAGTCAGCCCCAGCATTTT. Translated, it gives CAAGASQPQHF.